This entry concerns a single TCR beta chain. The antigen it binds to is not known. Base qualities are missing; no much larger clone stands one base away. After transplant, bone marrow was aspirated from the posterior iliac crest or from another site chosen by the physician. V is cut back by 6 bases and J by 5 bases, with 10 bases in the junction unmatched. According to the germline V gene, CDR1 reads SNHLY and CDR2 reads FYNNEI. Measured from the cysteine to the phenylalanine, the CDR3 is 15 residues long. The entry retains the CDR3 DNA only, 45 bases that are in frame from base 1. The sample is drawn from a study of graft-versus-host responses after intestinal transplantation (TCRdb year 2021). Describing the broader study: The transplants that recipients got were multivisceral, liver-intestinal, or isolated intestinal. Every recipient was given anti-thymocyte globulin induction, followed by around three years of maintenance tacrolimus and steroids. After intestinal transplantation, graft-versus-host and host-versus-graft alloreactive T cell clones in the graft, circulation and bone marrow were tracked using bulk TCR-beta CDR3 sequencing. To identify alloreactive clones, pre-transplant mixed lymphocyte reaction products were sequenced and then compared with unstimulated pre-transplant donor and recipient T cells. The cohort enrolled 20 to 25 intestinal transplant recipients including one retransplant, and 3 patients lacking pretransplant specimens were excluded. A peak of at least 4% donor T cells among recipient peripheral blood mononuclear cells was the definition used for donor T cell macrochimerism. Rather than going through the commercial service, samples from a few later patients were sequenced in-house on an Illumina MiSeq and processed with MiXCR.

The research as a whole found: Early after transplant, peak levels of circulating GvH clones were found to be associated with declines in HvG clones. Patients with donor T cell macrochimerism had high GvH to HvG T cell clonal ratios in their allografts. The conclusions were limited by the relatively low number and heterogeneity of the intestinal transplant patients. GvH clones turned up in recipient bone marrow, with some appearing earlier in ileal mucosa or blood, a pattern consistent with an intestinal mucosal origin.

The library was made by the immunoSEQ multiplex PCR assay. For most patients, high-throughput TCR-beta CDR3 sequencing of genomic DNA was performed by Adaptive Biotechnologies. For the original study's pipeline: TCR sequencing data were retrieved from Adaptive's ImmunoSEQ software for about 17 patients, whereas a few other patients were processed with MiXCR and VDJtools. CDR3 nucleotide sequences shared by donor and recipient were removed because the origin of these sequences could not be assigned. To be classed as alloreactive, a clone needed at least 2-fold expansion over unstimulated cells and a minimum CFSE-low frequency of 0.002% (template counts) or 0.001% (read counts). Clones were considered mappable if detected in sequenced pre-transplant spleen, lymph node, or MLR CFSE-low populations of the donor or recipient. Cumulative frequency of alloreactive clones was calculated as a percentage of all sequences weighted by copy number. In TCRdb, the immuneACCESS table is reduced to in-frame sequences with V and J assigned. These tables do not hold every clone; where another copy was compared, an unresolved V gene accounts for under half, and the others remain unexplained. V, J and clone size reflect that table, while D and trimming were determined from the DNA. Recorded for this sample are some 69,000 clones; just under 95% of them occurred a single time. The biggest ten clones account for roughly 6.7% of the sample.

Sequenced material: bone marrow, taken roughly 110 weeks after intestinal transplantation. This TCR was recovered from a human patient who received an intestinal transplant, so some T cells may come from the graft donor. The rearranged segments are TRBV2 and TRBJ1-5; 7 junctional bases match TRBD1. The sequence in DNA is TGTGCCAGCAGGGAACAGGGGCAGTGGGATCAGCCCCAGCATTTT. This gives the protein CASREQGQWDQPQHF.